This T cell receptor beta chain was sequenced in a study of blood T cell repertoires in COVID-19. Background on the study: Whether acute or convalescent, the COVID-19 samples came from the United States, Italy and Spain.

Germline V CDR1 and CDR2: SGHAT, FQNNGV. V was shortened by 3 bases and J by 4 bases, with 12 bases between the two germline ends. The CDR3 contains 15 residues. The data were produced by immunoSEQ multiplex PCR, yet TCRdb's version contains in-frame clones alone and is incomplete. The table shows 270,000 or so clones, with roughly 84% occurring only once. Sequenced input: peripheral blood. V gene TRBV11-2 combines with J gene TRBJ1-4; weak D call: TRBD1 (5 bases). The clonotype was recovered from a woman under 30 with acute or convalescent COVID-19. CDR3 sequence: CASSFGRGLNEKLFF. CDR3 in DNA: TGTGCCAGCAGCTTCGGAAGGGGACTTAATGAAAAACTGTTTTTT.